This TCR beta chain was retrieved from a study of blood T cell repertoires in COVID-19. As originally analysed: How many nucleated cells were present was estimated from reference gene primer amplification. Data came from immunoSEQ multiplex PCR; TCRdb stores just in-frame clones and leaves some out. Clone size and the V and J calls come from that table; the DNA yielded D and trimming. The repertoire holds tens of thousands of clones, with about 82% as singletons. The sample was peripheral blood. This sequence originates from a human donor in a cohort sampled during active COVID-19.

Written as DNA, the CDR3 is TGTGCCAGCAGTTACTCTATGGCCATGAACACTGAAGCTTTCTTT. Amino acid sequence: CASSYSMAMNTEAFF. The J gene is TRBJ1-1, the V gene TRBV6-6; D unclear. Germline CDR1 reads MNHNY; CDR2 reads SVGAGI (reference sequence). V lost 0 bases and J 0 bases, leaving 8 bases between the germline ends. The CDR3 has 15 residues.